This T cell receptor (beta chain) appears in the sequencing data of a study of blood T cells in healthy people across ages (dated by TCRdb to between 2014 and 2017). For the wider study: In model experiments, template switching captured roughly one uniquely barcoded TCR beta cDNA molecule for every two T cells. The donors were split into four age groups: young (average around 15 years), middle-aged (39), aged (around 67) and long-lived (approximately 80). Age-related changes in TCR beta repertoire diversity were measured in the study by deep sequencing normalized with unique cDNA molecular identifiers. To avoid experimental bias, donors of different ages were randomly spread across the sequencing lanes. The study analyzed two additional independent replicas of 1 million unique cDNA reads from the same blood draw for two donors, one aged 18 to 29 and one aged 80 or older. What the authors observed across the whole study: The percentage of naive T cells measured by flow cytometry correlated strongly with observed TCR beta diversity. Because profiling used bulk unsorted PBMCs, naive and antigen-experienced compartments could not be compared conclusively. Estimates of total diversity based on one million sequenced T cells were considered lower bounds and underestimates. Because the CMV infection status of the donors was unknown, age-related changes in expanded clonotypes may potentially have been confounded. As age increased, observed TCR beta diversity per million T cells dropped in a roughly linear way, and a significant reduction was already evident by age about 40. Compared with the aged group, more naive CD4+ T cells, fewer expanded clones and increased TCR diversity were shown by the long-lived group, suggesting age selection.

Donors were 35 to 40 systemically healthy Caucasian individuals from Russia aged roughly 6 to 95 years. Each donor gave around 9 milliliters of peripheral blood, collected into EDTA-treated Vacutainer tubes. Ficoll-Paque density-gradient centrifugation was used to isolate PBMCs, with at least 7 million obtained per sample. Trizol reagent was used to extract total RNA from PBMCs, with at least 6 micrograms per sample. For every donor, an aliquot of PBMCs went through flow cytometry to measure the percentages of naive CD45RAhigh/CD27high T cells. A word on this clonotype: Its cognate antigen has yet to be identified. Per-nucleotide qualities are absent, and no much larger clonotype sits a single base away.

Libraries were made using 5' RACE. For sequencing, an Illumina HiSeq 2500 was employed. A second PCR of about 6 to 12 cycles was performed with a sample-barcoded 5' primer and a J-beta primer mix. Each TCR beta cDNA molecule received a unique molecular identifier from a template-switch 5' adaptor carrying 12 random nucleotides. At least 2.5 million CDR3-containing paired-end reads were obtained from each sample. First-strand cDNA was synthesized from all RNA with the Mint cDNA synthesis kit, primed by a TRBC-specific oligonucleotide. After uracil-DNA glycosylase treatment, a first 18-cycle PCR used universal primers M1SS and BC2_uni_R on all cDNA. The study's processing was this. Each sample was normalized by randomly selecting 1 million high-quality reads, each carrying a distinct molecular identifier. Instead of being binned into consensus sequences, reads that shared molecular identifiers were thrown out. MiTCR, run with a Q25 quality threshold and the strictest error-elimination algorithm, handled CDR3 identification, clonotype clustering and error correction. Lower-bound total TCR beta diversity was estimated with a nonparametric unseen species model using Euler transformation. Through fastp at Q25 and MiXCR, TCRdb rebuilt clones from the public reads, retaining in-frame beta chains. Merged by CDR3 protein, the rows form single entries marked with the most common genes and DNA. In this record, the V and J calls reflect TCRdb's handling and not the investigators' own analysis. Present in this sample are some 1.4 million distinct CDR3 sequences, approximately 40% of which were seen just once. The ten largest clonotypes hold around 8% of the sample.

The sequence was obtained from a woman aged 18-35 years in good health. The specimen sequenced was blood.

The nucleotide sequence reads TGTGCCACCACGGCGCTACAGGGGGCTGATGGCTACACCTTC. Protein translation: CATTALQGADGYTF. The chain is assembled from TRBV6-2 or TRBV6-3 and TRBJ1-2; TRBD1 agrees with 9 junctional bases. CDR1 MNHEY and CDR2 SVGEGT were looked up in the germline V gene. Clipping removes 10 bases from V and 6 bases from J, with 12 as the unmatched junction base count. The CDR3 measures 14 amino acids from cysteine to phenylalanine. Of the read, only the CDR3 DNA is kept; its 42 bases are in frame from base 1.